This entry is about one T cell receptor (beta chain). Its antigen remains unidentified. Use of 60 Vbeta and 13 Jbeta primers characterized the PCR. In the study's own analysis: In a later analysis, of around 80 million unique beta chains, around 11 million appeared in at least two donors. Assay used: immunoSEQ multiplex PCR; TCRdb lists only in-frame clones, some missing. V and J calls and clone size are those listed in that table; D and trimming were worked out from the DNA. The sample has about 120,000 clones, approximately 80% seen once. The data stem from a study of cytomegalovirus exposure and HLA in healthy donors. For the study at large: Inside one of the first data releases sat around 77 million unique TCRs taken from HLA-typed donors.

Findings and caveats of the study: It was taken for granted in presence/absence analyses that sequencing depth across donors was roughly uniform. The study listed approximately 160 cytomegalovirus-associated TCR beta chains.

The TCR comes from a woman between 35 and 50 years old in good health and CMV-seropositive. Sequenced sample: PBMCs.

The CDR3 sequence: CASSLQGANSPLHF. The DNA of the CDR3 is TGCGCCAGCAGCTTACAGGGGGCCAATTCACCCCTCCACTTT. The genes are TRBV5-1 and TRBJ1-6; 9 bases fit TRBD1. The trim removed 2 bases at V and 7 bases at J, leaving 1 base unmatched. This CDR3 comprises 14 residues. Germline assignment: CDR1 SGHRS and CDR2 YFSETQ. The full variable domain, in which reference TRBV5-1 and TRBJ1-6 provide the parts outside the CDR3, is KAGVTQTPRYLIKTRGQQVTLSCSPISGHRSVSWYQQTPGQGLQFLFEYFSETQRNKGNFPGRFSGRQFSNSRSEMNVSTLELGDSALYLCASSLQGANSPLHFGNGTRLTVT.